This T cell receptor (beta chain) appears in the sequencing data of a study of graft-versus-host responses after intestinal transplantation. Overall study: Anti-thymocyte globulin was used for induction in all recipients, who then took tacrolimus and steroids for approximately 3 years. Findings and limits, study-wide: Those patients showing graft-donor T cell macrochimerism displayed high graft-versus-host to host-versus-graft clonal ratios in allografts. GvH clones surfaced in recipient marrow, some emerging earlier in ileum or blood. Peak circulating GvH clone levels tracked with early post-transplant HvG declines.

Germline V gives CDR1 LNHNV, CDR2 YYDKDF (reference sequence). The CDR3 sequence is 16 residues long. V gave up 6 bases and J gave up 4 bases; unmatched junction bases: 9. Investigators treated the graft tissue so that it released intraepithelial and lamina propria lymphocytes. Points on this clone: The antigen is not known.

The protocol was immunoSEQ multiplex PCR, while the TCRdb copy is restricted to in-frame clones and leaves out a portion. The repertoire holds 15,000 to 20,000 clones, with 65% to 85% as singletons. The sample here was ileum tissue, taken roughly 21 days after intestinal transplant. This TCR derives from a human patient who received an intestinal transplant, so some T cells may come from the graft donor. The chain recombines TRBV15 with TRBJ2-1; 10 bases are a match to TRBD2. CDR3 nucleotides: TGTGCCACCAGGCATAAGCGGGGGGGAACATACAATGAGCAGTTCTTC. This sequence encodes CATRHKRGGTYNEQFF.